Below are 15 T cell receptor beta chains sequenced from a single sample in a study of shared clonotypes between healthy human individuals. Clones were read by immunoSEQ multiplex PCR, and TCRdb kept only the in-frame ones, dropping some. The data hold about 530,000 clones, with 90% to 96% observed a single time. The sample consisted of naive CD4+ T cells sorted from blood. Subset meaning: CD45RA+ positively selected. The receptors derive from a young woman in good health.

The rearrangement links TRBV4-1 to TRBJ2-7; D is perhaps TRBD1 (5 bases). CDR3 length equals 14 residues. Germline values: CDR1 MGHRA, CDR2 YSYEKL. Trimming pared 0 bases from V and 2 bases from J, leaving 8 bases between. The CDR3 reads CASSQDLQAYEQYF. The CDR3, as DNA: TGCGCCAGCAGCCAAGATTTACAGGCCTACGAGCAGTACTTC.

The chain combines TRBV27 with TRBJ1-2; TRBD1 matches at 12 bases. Germline-derived CDR1 and CDR2 are MNHEY and SMNVEV (reference sequence). The CDR3 has 17 amino acids. Trimming removed 4 bases from V and 8 bases from J; junction bases left unmatched: 14. Written as DNA, the CDR3 is TGTGCCAGCAGTTCAAGGGGACAGGGGGCGTGGAAATCGGGCTACACCTTC. It is translated as CASSSRGQGAWKSGYTF.

V is TRBV30 and J is TRBJ1-1; D is undetermined. The CDR3 runs 13 residues. Trimming removed 3 bases at V and 1 base at J, with 9 bases between. Germline V gives CDR1 GTSNPN, CDR2 SVGIG (reference sequence). The DNA of the CDR3 is TGTGCCTGGAGGTTTTCGTGGAACACTGAAGCTTTCTTT. Amino acids: CAWRFSWNTEAFF.

The chain recombines TRBV28 with TRBJ2-7; unclear D gene. Germline loops: CDR1 MDHEN, CDR2 SYDVKM. Between the trimmed V and J ends, which lost 5 bases and 4 bases, there was a span of 12 bases. The CDR3 has 13 residues. The CDR3, as DNA: TGTGCCAGCAGTCCAGAACACCAATACGAGCAGTACTTC. The encoded protein is CASSPEHQYEQYF. Full variable domain (remainder filled in from reference TRBV28 and TRBJ2-7): DVKVTQSSRYLVKRTGEKVFLECVQDMDHENMFWYRQDPGLGLRLIYFSYDVKMKEKGDIPEGYSVSREKKERFSLILESASTNQTSMYLCASSPEHQYEQYFGPGTRLTVT.

This chain connects TRBV7-6 to TRBJ2-7; D remains unclear. In germline, CDR1 is SGHVS, CDR2 FNYEAQ. The CDR3 extends over 12 amino acids. V shed 5 bases and J shed 2 bases, with 7 bases lying between them. The CDR3 is CASSRQAYEQYF. CDR3 sequence (DNA): TGTGCCAGCAGCAGACAAGCCTACGAGCAGTACTTC.

The rearrangement links TRBV5-1 to TRBJ1-1; unclear D gene. Germline V lookup: CDR1 SGHRS, CDR2 YFSETQ. The CDR3 consists of 15 residues. V was shortened by 0 bases and J by 1 base, with 10 bases between the two germline ends. CDR3 DNA: TGCGCCAGCAGCTTGGTCGGGGAAACGAACACTGAAGCTTTCTTT. It yields the protein CASSLVGETNTEAFF.

The genes are TRBV6-5 and TRBJ2-7; 7 bases agree with TRBD1. The germline gives CDR1 MNHEY, CDR2 SVGAGI. V lost 5 bases and J lost 0; bases outside the gene matches: 7. This CDR3 contains 15 residues. CDR3 region: CASSKGQVSSYEQYF. The CDR3 nucleotides read TGTGCCAGCAGTAAAGGACAGGTTTCCTCCTACGAGCAGTACTTC.

This chain joins TRBV20-1 and TRBJ2-2; D may be TRBD1 (6 bases). There are 11 residues in the CDR3. Trimming cost V 5 bases and J 7 bases, with 8 bases left between them. Germline V gives CDR1 DFQATT, CDR2 SNEGSKA (reference sequence). Here the CDR3 reads CSAQGIGELFF. CDR3 nucleotide sequence: TGCAGTGCTCAGGGGATCGGGGAGCTGTTTTTT.

This clone was detected a few times. The rearrangement uses TRBV11-3 and TRBJ2-2, with TRBD2 identical over 8 bases. The J segment lost 4 bases and the V segment lost 1 base, leaving 2 bases of the junction unmatched. Germline-derived CDR1 and CDR2 are SGHNT and YENEEA. The CDR3 is 15 residues long. CDR3 bases: TGTGCCAGCAGCTTAGGGACTAGCTCCACCGGGGAGCTGTTTTTT. It translates to CASSLGTSSTGELFF.

CDR3 sequence (DNA): TGTGCCAGCAGTGCCGGACGGCCCAATTCACCCCTCCACTTT. It codes for CASSAGRPNSPLHF. This chain connects TRBV6-4 to TRBJ1-6; D is unclear. With 4 bases removed from V and 7 bases from J, the gap between germline ends came to 11 bases. The CDR3 runs 14 residues. Germline V gene sequence: CDR1 MRHNA, CDR2 SNTAGT.

The chain couples TRBV2 to TRBJ1-1, with TRBD1 as a possible D gene (6 bases). CDR1 and CDR2 (germline): SNHLY, FYNNEI. CDR3 length: 15 amino acids. V was shortened by 5 bases and J by 1 base, with 14 bases between the two germline ends. CDR3 DNA: TGTGCCAGCAGTCCCCAGGGGTGGGCGAACACTGAAGCTTTCTTT. It yields the protein CASSPQGWANTEAFF.

The V gene is TRBV28, the J gene TRBJ2-1; 10 bases fit TRBD2. Looked up from germline, CDR1 is MDHEN and CDR2 is SYDVKM. The CDR3 is 14 amino acids. The ends lost 6 bases at V and 3 bases at J; junction bases unmatched: 2. The CDR3 DNA sequence: TGTGCCAGCAGAGGACTAGCGGACTACAATGAGCAGTTCTTC. Its protein product is CASRGLADYNEQFF.

The chain employs TRBV28 and TRBJ1-2, with 8 positions matching TRBD1. Germline CDR1 reads MDHEN; CDR2 reads SYDVKM. CDR3 length equals 14 residues. The V and J ends lost 5 bases and 7 bases, in that order; junction bases with no gene match: 9. The CDR3 coding sequence is TGTGCCAGCAGTCCCCCGGACAGGGTCGGTGGCTACACCTTC. This sequence encodes CASSPPDRVGGYTF.

The chain has TRBV7-2 and TRBJ1-1; D gene ambiguous. The CDR3 is 18 amino acids. V gave up 2 bases and J gave up 1 base, with 20 bases separating them. Germline-derived CDR1 and CDR2 are SGHTA and FQGNSA. The chain's CDR3 is CASSLIGFAALGNTEAFF. The CDR3, as DNA: TGTGCCAGCAGCTTAATCGGGTTCGCAGCGCTGGGGAACACTGAAGCTTTCTTT.

The CDR3 DNA is TGCGCCAGCTGTCGGGTCACAGGGGAAAAACTGTTTTTT. It specifies CASCRVTGEKLFF. This chain links TRBV4-1 with TRBJ1-4; possible D gene TRBD1, 6 bases. Germline V gene data show CDR1 as MGHRA and CDR2 as YSYEKL. CDR3 length: 13 residues. Trimming took 8 bases from V and 8 from J, leaving 15 bases between them.